This passage covers 27 T cell receptor beta chains from one sample sequenced in a study of T cell changes during pregnancy in multiple sclerosis. TCRdb's table, derived via immunoSEQ multiplex PCR, lists solely in-frame clones and lacks some. The sample consists of 45,000 to 60,000 clones, about 92% of them appearing once. Sequencing was performed on peripheral blood, taken in the second trimester of pregnancy. These receptors came from a female donor with multiple sclerosis, enrolled in a pregnancy study.

The chain combines TRBV4-3 with TRBJ2-1; possible D gene TRBD1, 6 bases. CDR1 is LGHNA and CDR2 is YSLEER in the germline V gene. CDR3 size: 16 residues. Trimming shortened V by 1 base and J by 5 bases, and 15 bases separated the two germline ends. The CDR3 sequence is CASSQGEQGWDNEQFF. CDR3 DNA: TGCGCCAGCAGCCAAGGGGAACAGGGCTGGGACAATGAGCAGTTCTTC.

This clone appeared a single time. The J gene is TRBJ2-7, the V gene TRBV11-3; 8 nucleotides match TRBD2. J gave up 9 bases and V 5 bases, and 9 bases lay outside the gene matches. Germline V gives CDR1 SGHNT, CDR2 YENEEA. CDR3 length: 13 amino acids. The CDR3: CASSPTREGTQYF. DNA of the CDR3: TGTGCCAGCAGCCCAACTCGGGAGGGGACGCAGTACTTC.

The chain combines TRBV29-1 with TRBJ2-2; possibly TRBD1 for D (5 bases). With 7 bases removed from V and 4 bases from J, the gap between germline ends came to 10 bases. Germline CDR1 reads SQVTM; CDR2 reads ANQGSEA. This CDR3 spans 12 amino acids. CDR3 sequence reads: CSGLGATGELFF. In DNA form, the CDR3 reads TGCAGCGGCCTAGGGGCCACCGGGGAGCTGTTTTTT.

The chain carries TRBV27 and TRBJ2-7, with D maybe TRBD2 (6 bases). V was shortened by 4 bases and J by 1 base, with 11 bases between the two germline ends. CDR1 and CDR2 from the germline V gene are MNHEY and SMNVEV (reference sequence). This CDR3 has 14 amino acids. The CDR3 is CASSWASDSYEQYF. CDR3 coding DNA: TGTGCCAGCAGTTGGGCTAGCGATTCCTACGAGCAGTACTTC.

A word on this clone: An end of the junction does not agree with germline; a read error may underlie this. J is TRBJ2-3 and V is TRBV7-7; D perhaps matches TRBD2 (5 bases). The germline V gene has CDR1 SSHAT and CDR2 FNYEAQ (reference sequence). The CDR3 covers 15 residues. Here the CDR3 reads CASSLSERSTDTQYF. The CDR3 bases are TGTGCTAGCAGCTTGAGCGAGCGGAGCACAGATACGCAGTATTTT.

The chain uses TRBV7-2 and TRBJ2-5; 10 bases line up with TRBD2. J was trimmed by 1 base and V by 1 base; bases with no gene match: 3. This CDR3 is 16 amino acids long. Per the germline V gene, CDR1 is SGHTA and CDR2 is FQGNSA. The CDR3 sequence: CASSLGLAGLQETQYF. CDR3 nucleotide sequence: TGTGCCAGCAGCTTAGGACTAGCGGGCCTCCAAGAGACCCAGTACTTC.

The chain has TRBV6-4 and TRBJ1-5, with 7 positions matching TRBD1. The CDR3 runs 14 residues. Per germline, CDR1 MRHNA and CDR2 SNTAGT. V lost 11 bases and J lost 0; bases outside the gene matches: 7. Written as DNA, the CDR3 is TGTGCCGGCCCTGACAGGGCTAGCAATCAGCCCCAGCATTTT. Protein: CAGPDRASNQPQHF.

The V call is TRBV15, the J call TRBJ2-7; 8 bases map to TRBD1. This CDR3 comprises 16 residues. Germline loops: CDR1 LNHNV, CDR2 YYDKDF (reference sequence). Trimming removed 6 bases from V and 0 bases from J; junction bases left unmatched: 10. The CDR3 sequence: CATSAGRDRFSYEQYF. CDR3 bases: TGTGCCACCAGTGCCGGACGGGACAGGTTCTCCTACGAGCAGTACTTC.

This clone was observed a few times. The J gene is TRBJ2-7, the V gene TRBV4-2, with TRBD1 matching over 11 bases. CDR1 and CDR2 (germline): LGHNA, YNFKEQ. This CDR3 spans 16 amino acids. J was trimmed by 3 bases and V by 0 bases; bases with no gene match: 4. The CDR3 sequence: CASSQDGTGGSYEQYF. CDR3 DNA sequence: TGTGCCAGCAGCCAAGATGGGACAGGGGGAAGCTACGAGCAGTACTTC.

J is TRBJ2-3 and V is TRBV7-2, with 11 nucleotides matching TRBD2. The CDR3 covers 18 residues. V dropped 3 bases and J dropped 2; count of bases not matched to a gene: 10. Germline CDR1 is SGHTA and CDR2 is FQGNSA. The CDR3 sequence is CASSLASGTSGITDTQYF. The DNA of the CDR3 is TGTGCCAGCAGCTTGGCCTCAGGGACTAGCGGAATCACAGATACGCAGTATTTT.

The chain joins TRBV29-1 to TRBJ1-2; the match to TRBD1 covers 9 bases. The CDR3 loop spans 15 amino acids. CDR1 SQVTM and CDR2 ANQGSEA come from the germline V gene. Losses at the gene ends were 7 bases for V and 8 bases for J; bases not matched to a gene: 17. The CDR3 DNA reads as TGCAGCGGCAATACCCCGGGACAGGGTACTCAAGGCTACACCTTC. It specifies CSGNTPGQGTQGYTF.

The rearrangement joins TRBV7-9 to TRBJ2-2, with D perhaps TRBD2 (6 bases). Trimming stripped 3 bases from V and 7 bases from J, with 6 bases between. This CDR3 has 12 amino acids. The germline CDR1 and CDR2 sequences are SEHNR and FQNEAQ (reference sequence). The DNA for the CDR3 is TGTGCCAGCAGCTTCGGGAGCGGGGAGCTGTTTTTT. This codes for CASSFGSGELFF.

The rearrangement uses TRBV7-2 and TRBJ2-3, with D perhaps TRBD1 (5 bases). This CDR3 has 13 amino acids. Germline CDR1 reads SGHTA; CDR2 reads FQGNSA. Trimming cost V 0 bases and J 7 bases, with 8 bases left between them. The CDR3 reads CASSLAGPNTQYF. For the CDR3, the DNA is TGTGCCAGCAGCTTAGCGGGGCCGAATACGCAGTATTTT.

The genes are TRBV19 and TRBJ2-5; D might be TRBD2 (5 bases). Trimming pared 1 base from V and 5 bases from J, leaving 14 bases between. The CDR3 totals 15 residues. Germline V gene sequence: CDR1 LNHDA, CDR2 SQIVND (reference sequence). CDR3 sequence (DNA): TGTGCCAGTAGTATAGGGGCAGGCGGCGGGGAGACCCAGTACTTC. Its protein is CASSIGAGGGETQYF.

This clone was counted a single time. The chain carries TRBV4-1 and TRBJ2-1; TRBD1 matches 10 bases. The trim removed 0 bases at V and 6 bases at J, leaving 8 bases unmatched. CDR3 size: 17 residues. Per germline, CDR1 MGHRA and CDR2 YSYEKL. CDR3: CASSQDAKDRGFNEQFF. CDR3 in DNA: TGCGCCAGCAGCCAAGACGCCAAGGACAGGGGGTTCAATGAGCAGTTCTTC.

This sequence joins TRBV7-2 and TRBJ1-5; D may be TRBD1 (5 bases). V shed 4 bases and J shed 3 bases, with 13 bases lying between them. Germline V gene sequence: CDR1 SGHTA, CDR2 FQGNSA. This CDR3 spans 15 amino acids. The CDR3 nucleotides are TGTGCCAGCAGCTCGGTGGGGGGTGTCAATCAGCCCCAGCATTTT. Amino acids: CASSSVGGVNQPQHF.

V is TRBV28 and J is TRBJ2-5; maybe TRBD2 (6 bases). V was cut by 5 bases and J by 5 bases, with 15 bases left in between. This CDR3 is 14 amino acids long. CDR1 is MDHEN and CDR2 is SYDVKM in the germline V gene. Here the CDR3 reads CASSMASVRETQYF. Written as DNA, the CDR3 is TGTGCCAGCAGTATGGCTAGCGTTCGGGAGACCCAGTACTTC.

The CDR3 sequence is CAIRGTNGNTIYF. For the CDR3, the DNA is TGTGCCATCAGAGGGACTAACGGAAACACCATATATTTT. The genes are TRBV10-3 and TRBJ1-3; tentatively, D is TRBD1 (5 bases). This CDR3 is built from 13 residues. CDR1 and CDR2 from the germline V gene are ENHRY and SYGVKD. The V end was cut by 6 bases, the J end by 4 bases, with 10 bases between.

The sample holds one count of this clone. This sequence joins TRBV29-1 and TRBJ1-5; 12 bases are shared with TRBD1. The J segment lost 13 bases and the V segment lost 4 bases, leaving 11 bases of the junction unmatched. CDR3 length: 14 residues. Germline CDR1 is SQVTM and CDR2 is ANQGSEA. The CDR3 spells CSVGGGGQGALQHF. In nucleotides, the CDR3 is TGCAGCGTTGGCGGTGGGGGACAGGGGGCCTTACAGCATTTT.

The chain uses TRBV19 and TRBJ2-4; TRBD1 might be the D (6 bases). Looked up from germline, CDR1 is LNHDA and CDR2 is SQIVND (reference sequence). This CDR3 is 17 amino acids long. Trimming pared 4 bases from V and 1 base from J, leaving 17 bases between. In DNA form, the CDR3 reads TGTGCCAGTAGTAGAGAAGCGGACAGACCGGCCAAAAACATTCAGTACTTC. It is translated as CASSREADRPAKNIQYF. Drawing the rest from reference TRBV19 and TRBJ2-4, the complete variable domain is DGGITQSPKYLFRKEGQNVTLSCEQNLNHDAMYWYRQDPGQGLRLIYYSQIVNDFQKGDIAEGYSVSREKKESFPLTVTSAQKNPTAFYLCASSREADRPAKNIQYFGAGTRLSVL.

The rearrangement joins TRBV4-2 to TRBJ2-7; TRBD2 agrees at 9 bases. Trimming at V came to 0 bases and at J to 4 bases, leaving 13 bases not matched to a gene. CDR3 length: 18 amino acids. Germline values: CDR1 LGHNA, CDR2 YNFKEQ. CDR3 loop: CASSQDTSGLGGLYEQYF. CDR3 DNA sequence: TGTGCCAGCAGCCAAGATACTAGCGGGTTAGGGGGCCTATACGAGCAGTACTTC.

V is TRBV28 and J is TRBJ1-2; no clear D. This CDR3 spans 15 amino acids. V lost 3 bases and J lost 1, with 12 bases in between. Germline V CDR1 and CDR2: MDHEN, SYDVKM. CDR3 in DNA: TGTGCCAGCAGTTTTCTCACGACGGGTAACTATGGCTACACCTTC. Amino acids: CASSFLTTGNYGYTF.

The chain uses TRBV4-1 and TRBJ1-4, with TRBD1 matching 10 bases. The CDR3 runs 17 residues. Per the germline V gene, CDR1 is MGHRA and CDR2 is YSYEKL. The ends lost 3 bases at V and 5 bases at J; junction bases unmatched: 9. This CDR3 is CASSHLGQGEVNEKLFF. For the CDR3, the DNA is TGCGCCAGCAGCCATCTAGGACAGGGGGAAGTGAATGAAAAACTGTTTTTT.

The chain employs TRBV27 and TRBJ2-3, with 13 bases matching TRBD2. CDR3 length: 15 residues. V dropped 6 bases and J dropped 3; count of bases not matched to a gene: 3. The germline CDR1 and CDR2 sequences are MNHEY and SMNVEV (reference sequence). Here the CDR3 reads CASSVLAGGTDTQYF. The CDR3 DNA is TGTGCCAGCAGCGTACTAGCGGGAGGGACAGATACGCAGTATTTT.

V and J are TRBV6-6 and TRBJ2-3; 9 bases are a match to TRBD2. This CDR3 is built from 15 residues. J was trimmed by 2 bases and V by 6 bases; bases with no gene match: 6. From germline, CDR1 is MNHNY and CDR2 SVGAGI (reference sequence). CDR3 protein: CASRYSGSHTDTQYF. DNA for the CDR3: TGTGCCAGCAGATATAGCGGGAGCCACACAGATACGCAGTATTTT.

V is TRBV7-9 and J is TRBJ2-2, with TRBD2 identical over 8 bases. The CDR3 consists of 16 residues. J lost 6 bases, V lost 1 base, and 7 bases had no gene match. The germline gives CDR1 SEHNR, CDR2 FQNEAQ (reference sequence). The CDR3 protein is CASSLGASGGPGELFF. CDR3 DNA sequence: TGTGCCAGCAGCTTAGGCGCCTCGGGGGGGCCCGGGGAGCTGTTTTTT. The entire variable domain, with the rest obtained from reference TRBV7-9 and TRBJ2-2, is as follows: DTGVSQNPRHKITKRGQNVTFRCDPISEHNRLYWYRQTLGQGPEFLTYFQNEAQLEKSRLLSDRFSAERPKGSFSTLEIQRTEQGDSAMYLCASSLGASGGPGELFFGEGSRLTVL.

CDR3 protein: CASSQAGTSSYEQYF. The CDR3 DNA reads TGTGCCAGCAGCCAAGCCGGGACATCCTCCTACGAGCAGTACTTC. V is TRBV11-1 and J is TRBJ2-7; weak D call: TRBD1 (6 bases). Trimming pared 5 bases from V and 0 bases from J, leaving 14 bases between. The length of the CDR3 is 15 residues. Per the germline V gene, CDR1 is SGHAT and CDR2 is FQDESV (reference sequence). Using reference TRBV11-1 and TRBJ2-7 for the parts outside the CDR3, the full variable domain is EAEVAQSPRYKITEKSQAVAFWCDPISGHATLYWYRQILGQGPELLVQFQDESVVDDSQLPKDRFSAERLKGVDSTLKIQPAELGDSAMYLCASSQAGTSSYEQYFGPGTRLTVT.